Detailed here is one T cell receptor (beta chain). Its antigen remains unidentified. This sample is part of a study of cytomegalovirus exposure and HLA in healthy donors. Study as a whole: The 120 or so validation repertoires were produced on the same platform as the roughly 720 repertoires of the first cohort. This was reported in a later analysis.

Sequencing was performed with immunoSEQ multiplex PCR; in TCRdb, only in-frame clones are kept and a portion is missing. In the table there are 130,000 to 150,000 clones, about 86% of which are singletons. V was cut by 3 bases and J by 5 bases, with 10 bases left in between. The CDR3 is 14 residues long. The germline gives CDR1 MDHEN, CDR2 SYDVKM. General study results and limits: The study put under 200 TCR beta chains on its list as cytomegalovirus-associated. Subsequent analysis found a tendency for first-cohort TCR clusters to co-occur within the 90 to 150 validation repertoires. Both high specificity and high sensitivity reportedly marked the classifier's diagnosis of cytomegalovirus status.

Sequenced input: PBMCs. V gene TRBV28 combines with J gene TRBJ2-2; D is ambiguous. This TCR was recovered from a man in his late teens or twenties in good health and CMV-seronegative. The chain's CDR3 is CASSLRSGTGELFF. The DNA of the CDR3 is TGTGCCAGCAGTTTGCGATCTGGTACCGGGGAGCTGTTTTTT.